The clone carrying this TCR beta chain was seen ten or more times. The target antigen is unknown. The data belong to a study of T cells after yellow fever vaccination. Study-level results: In post-booster samples, most primary-vaccination clones reappeared (about 97% CD4, 88% CD8).

UMIs were added to TCR cDNA along with a universal primer site when it was made by 5'RACE template switching. In TCRdb, the 5' RACE reads were re-called with MiXCR into one record per CDR3 protein. The top ten clones hold less than 20% of a sample with about 510,000 distinct CDR3 sequences, roughly a fifth of them seen once. V lost 2 bases and J 4 bases, leaving 6 bases between the germline ends. CDR1 and CDR2 from the germline V gene are MNHNS and SASEGT. The CDR3 is 14 amino acids. The sequencing used PBMCs, collected less than 25 days after the first yellow fever vaccination. This chain uses TRBV6-1 with TRBJ2-6; D is unclear. The receptor's source is a man younger than 35 who received the YFV17D yellow fever vaccine. This chain's CDR3 is CASSELRGANVLTF. The CDR3 DNA reads TGTGCCAGCAGTGAATTACGGGGGGCCAACGTCCTGACTTTC.